This entry is about one T cell receptor (beta chain). This sample is drawn from a study of blood T cell repertoires in COVID-19. The length of the CDR3 is 12 residues. V was pared by 7 bases and J by 5 bases, with 11 bases between. The V gene's germline CDR1 is MNHEY and CDR2 SVGAGI. The data were produced by immunoSEQ multiplex PCR, yet TCRdb's version contains in-frame clones alone and is incomplete. This repertoire shows approximately 97,000 clones, over 75% found once; its top ten account for less than 2%. The material sequenced was peripheral blood. The sequence was collected from a man in his 60s with acute or convalescent COVID-19. The V call is TRBV6-5, the J call TRBJ2-5; no definite D call. The CDR3: CASNRPQETQYF. DNA of the CDR3: TGTGCCAGCAATCGCCCCCAGGAGACCCAGTACTTC.